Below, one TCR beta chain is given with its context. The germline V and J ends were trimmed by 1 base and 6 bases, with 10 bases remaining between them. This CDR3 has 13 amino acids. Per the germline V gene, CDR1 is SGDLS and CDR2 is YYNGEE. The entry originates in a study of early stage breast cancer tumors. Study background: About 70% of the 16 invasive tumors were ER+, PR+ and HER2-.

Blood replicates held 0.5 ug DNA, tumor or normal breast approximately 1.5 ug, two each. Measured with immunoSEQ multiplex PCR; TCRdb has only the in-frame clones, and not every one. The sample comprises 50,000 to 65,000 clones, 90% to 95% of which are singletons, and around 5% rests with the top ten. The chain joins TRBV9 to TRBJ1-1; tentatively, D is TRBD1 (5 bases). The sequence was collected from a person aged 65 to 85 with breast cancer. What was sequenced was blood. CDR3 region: CASSVLQGSEAFF. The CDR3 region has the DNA TGTGCCAGCAGCGTACTCCAGGGCTCTGAAGCTTTCTTT.